This TCR beta chain was profiled in a study of blood T cells in healthy people across ages. V trimming: 5 bases; J trimming: 10 bases; junction bases outside the gene matches: 11. CDR3 length: 14 residues. Through a sample-barcoded 5' primer and a J-beta primer mix, a second PCR was run for roughly 6 to 11 cycles. TCRdb re-called the 5' RACE reads with MiXCR, one entry per CDR3 protein. Of under 2 million distinct CDR3 sequences listed, around 36% were seen once; the top ten hold 10% to 12%. This chain joins TRBV12-3 or TRBV12-4 and TRBJ1-1; 9 nucleotides line up with TRBD1. Material: blood. This sequence was found in a woman aged 25 to 39 in good health. CDR3 bases: TGTGCCAGCAGTCCCGGGACAGGGAGCTATCGAGCTTTCTTT. Protein product: CASSPGTGSYRAFF.